This T cell receptor beta chain was profiled in a study of PD-1 blockade in classical Hodgkin lymphoma. V dropped 5 bases and J dropped 3 bases, with 26 bases sitting between them. The CDR3 is 19 amino acids. CDR1 is MDHEN, CDR2 SYDVKM, per germline. Every single patient, without exception, relapsed after autologous stem cell transplantation, and brentuximab vedotin exposure varied. Best responses were complete response, partial response or progressive disease. Measured with immunoSEQ multiplex PCR; TCRdb has only the in-frame clones, and not every one. This repertoire shows 26,000 or so clones, around 70% found once; its top ten account for 12%.

Sequencing was performed on peripheral blood mononuclear cells (PBMCs), taken before the second cycle of nivolumab. The V gene is TRBV28, the J gene TRBJ1-3, with D perhaps matching TRBD1 (6 bases). The TCR comes from a human donor with classical Hodgkin lymphoma. Written as DNA, the CDR3 is TGTGCCAGCAGTCCGCAGGGGACCCCTGGTTTCCTGAATGGAAACACCATATATTTT. Translated, it gives CASSPQGTPGFLNGNTIYF.